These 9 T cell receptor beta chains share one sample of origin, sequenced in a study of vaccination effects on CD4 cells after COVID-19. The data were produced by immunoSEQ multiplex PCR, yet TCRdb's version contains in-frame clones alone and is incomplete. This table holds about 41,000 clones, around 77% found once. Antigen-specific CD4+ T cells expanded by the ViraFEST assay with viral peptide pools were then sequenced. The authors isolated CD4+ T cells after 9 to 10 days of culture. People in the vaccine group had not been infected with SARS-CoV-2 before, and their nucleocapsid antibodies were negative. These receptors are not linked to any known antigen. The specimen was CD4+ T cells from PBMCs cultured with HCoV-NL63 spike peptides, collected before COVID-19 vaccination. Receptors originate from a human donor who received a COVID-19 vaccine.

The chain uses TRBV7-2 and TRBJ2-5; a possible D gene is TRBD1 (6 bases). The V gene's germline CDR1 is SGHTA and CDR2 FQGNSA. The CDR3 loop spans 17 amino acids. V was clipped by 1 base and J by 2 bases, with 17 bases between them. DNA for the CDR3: TGTGCCAGCAGCTTAGTTATTAGGGGACAAATGCAAGAGACCCAGTACTTC. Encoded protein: CASSLVIRGQMQETQYF.

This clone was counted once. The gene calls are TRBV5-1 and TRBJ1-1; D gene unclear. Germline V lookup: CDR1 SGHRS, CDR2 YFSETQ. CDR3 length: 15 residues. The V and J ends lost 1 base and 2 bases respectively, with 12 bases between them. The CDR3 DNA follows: TGCGCCAGCAGCTTGTTGCAGGCCCAAAACACTGAAGCTTTCTTT. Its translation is CASSLLQAQNTEAFF. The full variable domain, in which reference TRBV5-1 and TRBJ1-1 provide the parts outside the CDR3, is KAGVTQTPRYLIKTRGQQVTLSCSPISGHRSVSWYQQTPGQGLQFLFEYFSETQRNKGNFPGRFSGRQFSNSRSEMNVSTLELGDSALYLCASSLLQAQNTEAFFGQGTRLTVV.

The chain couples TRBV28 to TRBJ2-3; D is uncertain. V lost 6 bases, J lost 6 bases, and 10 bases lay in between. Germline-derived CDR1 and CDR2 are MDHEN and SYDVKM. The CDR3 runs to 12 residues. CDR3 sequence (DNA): TGTGCCAGCAGGCAGAGACCCGATACGCAGTATTTT. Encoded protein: CASRQRPDTQYF.

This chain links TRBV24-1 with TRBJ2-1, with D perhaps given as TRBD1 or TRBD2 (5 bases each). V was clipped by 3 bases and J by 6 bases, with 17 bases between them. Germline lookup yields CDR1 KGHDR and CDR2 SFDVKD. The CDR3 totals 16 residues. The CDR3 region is CATSDQTGTVLNEQFF. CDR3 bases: TGTGCCACCAGTGATCAGACCGGGACGGTTCTCAATGAGCAGTTCTTC.

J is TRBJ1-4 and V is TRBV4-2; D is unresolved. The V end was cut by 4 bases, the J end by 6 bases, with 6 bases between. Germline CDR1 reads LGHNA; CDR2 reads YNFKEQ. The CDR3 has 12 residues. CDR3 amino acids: CASSLRDEKLFF. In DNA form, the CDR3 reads TGTGCCAGCAGCCTTAGGGATGAAAAACTGTTTTTT.

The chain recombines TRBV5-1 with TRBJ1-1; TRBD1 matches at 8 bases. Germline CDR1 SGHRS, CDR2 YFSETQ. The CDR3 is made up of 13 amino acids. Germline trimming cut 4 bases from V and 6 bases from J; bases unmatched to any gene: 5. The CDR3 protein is CASSMTGVAEAFF. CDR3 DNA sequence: TGCGCCAGCAGCATGACAGGGGTGGCTGAAGCTTTCTTT.

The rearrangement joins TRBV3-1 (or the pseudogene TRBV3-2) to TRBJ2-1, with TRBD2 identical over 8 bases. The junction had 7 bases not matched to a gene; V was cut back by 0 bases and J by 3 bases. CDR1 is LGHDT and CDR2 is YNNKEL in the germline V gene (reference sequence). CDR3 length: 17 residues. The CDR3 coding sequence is TGTGCCAGCAGCCAAGATGCGGGGGGCCTAAGCTACAATGAGCAGTTCTTC. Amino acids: CASSQDAGGLSYNEQFF.

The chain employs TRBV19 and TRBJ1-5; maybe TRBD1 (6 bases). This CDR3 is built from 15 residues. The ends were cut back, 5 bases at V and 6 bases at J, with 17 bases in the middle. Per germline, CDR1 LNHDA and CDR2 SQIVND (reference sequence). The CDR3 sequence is CASSPGGGTIQPQHF. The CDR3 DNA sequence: TGTGCCAGTAGTCCCGGGGGGGGCACGATTCAGCCCCAGCATTTT.

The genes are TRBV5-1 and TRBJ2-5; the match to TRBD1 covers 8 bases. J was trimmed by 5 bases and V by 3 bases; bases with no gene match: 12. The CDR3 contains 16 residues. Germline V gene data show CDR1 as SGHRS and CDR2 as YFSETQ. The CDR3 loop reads CASSSIPGTGGETQYF. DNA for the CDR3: TGCGCCAGCAGCTCGATCCCGGGAACAGGGGGGGAGACCCAGTACTTC.